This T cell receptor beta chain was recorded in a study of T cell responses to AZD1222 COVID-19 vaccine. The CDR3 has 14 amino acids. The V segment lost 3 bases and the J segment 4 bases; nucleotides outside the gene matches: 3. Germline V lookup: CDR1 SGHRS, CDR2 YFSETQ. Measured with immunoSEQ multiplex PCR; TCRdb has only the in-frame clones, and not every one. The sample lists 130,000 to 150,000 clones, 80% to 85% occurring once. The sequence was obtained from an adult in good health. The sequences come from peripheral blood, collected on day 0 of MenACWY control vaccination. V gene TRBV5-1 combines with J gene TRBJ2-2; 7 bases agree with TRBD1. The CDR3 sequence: CASSSGQSTGELFF. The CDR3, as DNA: TGCGCCAGCAGCTCGGGACAGAGCACCGGGGAGCTGTTTTTT.